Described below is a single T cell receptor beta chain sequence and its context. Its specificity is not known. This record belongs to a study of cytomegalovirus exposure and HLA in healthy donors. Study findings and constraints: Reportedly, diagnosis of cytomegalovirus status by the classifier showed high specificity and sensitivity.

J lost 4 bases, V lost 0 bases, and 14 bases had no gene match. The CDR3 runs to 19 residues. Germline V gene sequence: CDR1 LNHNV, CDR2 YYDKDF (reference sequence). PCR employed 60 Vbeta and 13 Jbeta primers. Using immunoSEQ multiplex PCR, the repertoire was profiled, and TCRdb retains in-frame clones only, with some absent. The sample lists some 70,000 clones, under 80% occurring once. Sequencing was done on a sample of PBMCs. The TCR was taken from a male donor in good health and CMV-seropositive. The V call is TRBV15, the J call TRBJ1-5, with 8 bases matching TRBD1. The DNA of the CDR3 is TGTGCCACCAGCAGAGATCGTAGAGGACAGGGAAGAGGGAATCAGCCCCAGCATTTT. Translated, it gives CATSRDRRGQGRGNQPQHF.